The 9 T cell receptor beta chains listed next were all sequenced from one sample in a study of T cell clonality in common variable immunodeficiency (dated by TCRdb to about 2015). Receptor amplification or capture employed the immunoSEQ multiplex PCR assay. As stored in TCRdb, this immuneACCESS dataset retains in-frame rearrangements with V and J assigned. A fraction of the clones does not appear; measured against another copy, unresolved V genes explain less than half of the discrepancy, and the remainder lacks a known reason. In this sample, around 47,000 clones appear, none counted once only. About 0.7% of the sample is taken by the ten largest. Sequencing was done on a sample of peripheral blood mononuclear cells. All receptors derive from a person aged 18-70 years in good health.

This clone was counted at least ten times. The DNA ends 3 residues before the CDR3 does, and the rest of the CDR3 is filled in from the germline J gene. The chain couples TRBV2 to TRBJ1-6; TRBD1 matches at 9 bases. Germline loops: CDR1 SNHLY, CDR2 FYNNEI. The CDR3 is made up of 15 amino acids. J gave up 8 bases and V 5 bases, and 7 bases lay outside the gene matches. The part of the CDR3 DNA that was read is TGTGCCAGCAGTTACGACAGGGGGGCATATTCACCC. Translated: CASSYDRGAYSP. The entire CDR3 is CASSYDRGAYSPLHF.

This clone came up many times. Sequencing ends 3 residues short of the CDR3 end; the germline J gene provides the rest. J is TRBJ2-7 and V is TRBV18, with 7 bases identical to TRBD1. CDR1 is KGHSH, CDR2 LQKENI, per germline. The trim removed 6 bases at V and 6 bases at J, leaving 8 bases unmatched. CDR3 size: 13 residues. CDR3 sequence reads: CASSPDRTGEQYF. CDR3 DNA (partial): TGTGCCAGCTCCCCGGACAGGACGGGCGAG.

This clone appeared many times. Coverage ceases 3 residues before the CDR3 finishes, and the germline J gene fills in the end. The chain carries TRBV7-9 and TRBJ1-1; TRBD1 is a possible D gene (5 bases). Germline V gene lookup returns CDR1 SEHNR and CDR2 FQNEAQ (reference sequence). The V end lost 5 bases, the J end lost 7 bases, and 11 bases lay between the germline ends. The CDR3 loop spans 12 amino acids. CDR3 protein: CASSPQGVEAFF. The covered CDR3 bases are TGTGCCAGCAGCCCCCAGGGTGTTGAA.

This clone was observed many times. The observed sequence ends 3 residues before the CDR3 terminus, with the missing tail filled in from the germline J gene. The V gene is TRBV4-2, the J gene TRBJ2-5; TRBD2 aligns across 8 bases. Unmatched junction bases numbered 3, after V lost 1 base and J lost 2 bases. The CDR3 sequence is 15 residues long. Germline CDR1 and CDR2: LGHNA and YNFKEQ. The CDR3 sequence is CASSQGSGDQETQYF. The CDR3 bases that were read are TGTGCCAGCAGCCAAGGTAGCGGGGATCAAGAGACC.

This clone occurred many times. One end of the junction varies from germline; a read error may be responsible. CDR3 residues: CVSSLYSQGTRNEQFF. The DNA read from the CDR3 is TGTGTCAGCAGTTTATATTCCCAGGGGACAAGAAATGAG. The chain links TRBV28 to TRBJ2-1; possibly TRBD1 for D (6 bases). Read sequence stops 3 residues before the CDR3 end, and the germline J gene provides the missing end. The CDR3 consists of 16 residues. In germline, CDR1 is MDHEN, CDR2 SYDVKM.

This clone came up many times. Read data end 3 residues before the CDR3 end; the end is taken from the germline J gene. V is TRBV5-1 and J is TRBJ1-5; D is possibly TRBD1 (6 bases). The CDR3 covers 14 residues. Germline V gene data show CDR1 as SGHRS and CDR2 as YFSETQ. The CDR3 here is CASSLETEQGPQHF. The DNA read from the CDR3 is TGCGCCAGCAGCTTGGAGACCGAACAGGGTCCC.

This clone was counted at least ten times. The sequenced part of the CDR3 DNA is TGTGCCAGCAGCGCCACAGGGGTCCCCTACAATGAG. It codes for CASSATGVPYNE. The entire CDR3 reads CASSATGVPYNEQFF. This chain uses TRBV9 with TRBJ2-1, with TRBD1 identical over 7 bases. The observed sequence ends 3 residues before the CDR3 terminus, with the missing tail filled in from the germline J gene. The CDR3 extends over 15 amino acids. Trimming cost V 3 bases and J 2 bases; bases outside gene matches: 5. Germline V lookup: CDR1 SGDLS, CDR2 YYNGEE.

Many counts were recorded for this clone. The read is 3 residues too short to cover the CDR3 end, so that end is filled in from the germline J gene. V is TRBV2 and J is TRBJ2-1; D is undetermined. Germline V gives CDR1 SNHLY, CDR2 FYNNEI. Trimming stripped 2 bases from V and 4 bases from J, with 3 bases between. This CDR3 is 12 amino acids long. The sequenced part of the CDR3 DNA is TGTGCCAGCAGTGAACTATACAATGAG. Translation: CASSELYNE. The entire CDR3 sequence reads CASSELYNEQFF.

This clone was seen at least ten times. The read falls 3 residues short of the CDR3 end, and the missing part is taken from the germline J gene. This sequence joins TRBV5-6 and TRBJ2-3; TRBD2 matches 8 bases. Germline lookup yields CDR1 SGHDT and CDR2 YYEEEE. With 2 bases clipped from V and 2 bases from J, the junction kept 4 bases outside the gene matches. This CDR3 has 15 residues. CDR3 loop: CASSLTSGHTDTQYF. Incomplete CDR3 DNA: TGTGCCAGCAGCTTAACTAGCGGTCACACAGATACG.